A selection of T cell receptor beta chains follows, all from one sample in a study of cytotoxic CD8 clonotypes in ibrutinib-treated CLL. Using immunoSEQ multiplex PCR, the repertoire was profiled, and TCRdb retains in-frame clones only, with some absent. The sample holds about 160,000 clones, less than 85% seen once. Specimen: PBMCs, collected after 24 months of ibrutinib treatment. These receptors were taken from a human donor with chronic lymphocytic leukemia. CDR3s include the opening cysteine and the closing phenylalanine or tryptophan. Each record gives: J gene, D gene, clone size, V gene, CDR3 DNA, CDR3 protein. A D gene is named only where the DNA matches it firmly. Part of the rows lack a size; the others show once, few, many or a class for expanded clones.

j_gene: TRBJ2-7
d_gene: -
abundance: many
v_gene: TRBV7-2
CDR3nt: TGTGCCAGCAGCTCTGCCTGGGGGTCCTACGAGCAGTACTTC
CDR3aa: CASSSAWGSYEQYF

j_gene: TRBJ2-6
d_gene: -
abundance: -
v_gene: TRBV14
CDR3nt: TGTGCCAGCAGACAGGGCTTAACCTCTGGGGCCAACGTCCTGACTTTC
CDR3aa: CASRQGLTSGANVLTF

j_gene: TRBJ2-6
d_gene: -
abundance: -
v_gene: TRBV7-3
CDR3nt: TGTGCCAGCAGCTTCGGACATACCTCTGGGGCCAACGTCCTGACTTTC
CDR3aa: CASSFGHTSGANVLTF

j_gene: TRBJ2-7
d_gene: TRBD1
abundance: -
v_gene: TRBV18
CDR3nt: TGTGCCAGCTCACCACCGAGAGGGGGACAGGGCCTCTACGAGCAGTACTTC
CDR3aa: CASSPPRGGQGLYEQYF

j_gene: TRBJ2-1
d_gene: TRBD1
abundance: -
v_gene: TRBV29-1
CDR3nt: TGCAGCGTTGGGACAGGTTACAATGAGCAGTTCTTC
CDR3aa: CSVGTGYNEQFF

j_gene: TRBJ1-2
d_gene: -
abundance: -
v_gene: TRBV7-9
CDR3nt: TGTGCCAGCAGTGACAGCACAGGGCCTACTAACTATGGCTACACCTTC
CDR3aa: CASSDSTGPTNYGYTF

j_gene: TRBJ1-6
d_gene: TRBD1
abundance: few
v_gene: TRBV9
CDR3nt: TGTGCCAGCAGCGTAGATACAGGGGGCGTTTCACCCCTCCACTTT
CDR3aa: CASSVDTGGVSPLHF

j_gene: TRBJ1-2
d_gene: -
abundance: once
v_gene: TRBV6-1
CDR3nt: TGTGCCAGCTGCTCGACGTACAGCACCTATGGCTACACCTTC
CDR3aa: CASCSTYSTYGYTF

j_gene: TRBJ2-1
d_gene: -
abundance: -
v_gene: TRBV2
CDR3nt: TGTGCCAGCACCGCCGCGGGTGTGTCCTACAATGAGCAGTTCTTC
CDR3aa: CASTAAGVSYNEQFF

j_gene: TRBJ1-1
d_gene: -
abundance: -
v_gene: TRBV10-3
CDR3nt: TGTGCCATCAGTGAGTCATCAGGGGCCCACACTGAAGCTTTCTTT
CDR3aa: CAISESSGAHTEAFF

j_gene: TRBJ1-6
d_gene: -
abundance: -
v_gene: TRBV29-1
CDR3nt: TGCAGCGTTGCAGAAAACAATTCACCCCTCCACTTT
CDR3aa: CSVAENNSPLHF

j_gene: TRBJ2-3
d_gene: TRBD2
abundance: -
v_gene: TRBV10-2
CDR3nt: TGCGCCAGCAGACTAGCGGGGTCTTCCACAGATACGCAGTATTTT
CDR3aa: CASRLAGSSTDTQYF

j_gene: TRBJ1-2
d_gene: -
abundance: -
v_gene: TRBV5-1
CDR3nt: TGCGCCAGCAGCTTGGCGGGCAGTCTCTATGGCTACACCTTC
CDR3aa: CASSLAGSLYGYTF

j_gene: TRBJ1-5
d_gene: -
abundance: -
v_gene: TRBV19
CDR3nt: TGTGCCAGTAGTGGGGAGGGCGGTCAGCCCCAGCATTTT
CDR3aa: CASSGEGGQPQHF